This entry concerns a single TCR beta chain. Its antigen remains unidentified. No much larger clone exists at a distance of one base, and base qualities are not known. The protocol used for the library was the immunoSEQ multiplex PCR assay. The source is immuneACCESS, and TCRdb retained only in-frame sequences with V and J called. Part of the clones is not carried over; for the studies checked, unresolved V genes explain less than half of this, and the remainder is unexplained. The sample profile shows about 86,000 clones; 96% of them were found once. The top ten clonotypes cover 0.37% of the sample. The data stem from a study of technical replicates of blood from a few donors (dated by TCRdb to 2016 to 2017). The CDR3 runs 14 amino acids, cysteine and phenylalanine included. Only the CDR3 DNA stays, 42 bases, in frame from base 1. The germline V gene provides CDR1 SGHTA and CDR2 FQGNSA. V drops 4 bases and J drops 4 bases, leaving 11 bases in between.

The sequencing input was T cells isolated from PBMCs. Recombination linked TRBV7-2 to TRBJ2-1; D gene: possibly TRBD2, on 5 matching bases. This sequence originates from a human donor in good health. The CDR3 in this case is CASSSLAYYNEQFF. The nucleotide sequence is TGTGCCAGCAGCTCCTTAGCGTATTACAATGAGCAGTTCTTC.